This TCR beta chain emerged from a study of regulatory dendritic cells for organ transplantation. Overall study findings and caveats: Mature dendritic cells appeared to drive more memory CD8+ clonal expansion than regulatory ones. Naive CD4+ and CD8+ repertoires were highly diverse; memory CD8+ was most oligoclonal.

V was trimmed by 7 bases and J by 4 bases, leaving 12 bases between them. Germline values: CDR1 MDHEN, CDR2 SYDVKM. CDR3 length equals 13 residues. This clone was detected once. The antigen is unknown. Sorted subsets were CFSE-labeled and cultured about 5 days with allogeneic dendritic cells. Sequencing was performed with immunoSEQ multiplex PCR; in TCRdb, only in-frame clones are kept and a portion is missing. The data hold over 20,000 clones, with approximately 83% observed a single time. Sequencing input: naive CD4+ T cells from blood cultured with regulatory dendritic cells. Indicated subset: CD45RA+ naive T cells. The chain joins TRBV28 to TRBJ2-3; D not certain. This clonotype was sampled from a human donor in good health. CDR3 sequence reads: CASTPPFPDTQYF. The CDR3 nucleotides are TGTGCCAGCACTCCACCGTTCCCAGATACGCAGTATTTT.